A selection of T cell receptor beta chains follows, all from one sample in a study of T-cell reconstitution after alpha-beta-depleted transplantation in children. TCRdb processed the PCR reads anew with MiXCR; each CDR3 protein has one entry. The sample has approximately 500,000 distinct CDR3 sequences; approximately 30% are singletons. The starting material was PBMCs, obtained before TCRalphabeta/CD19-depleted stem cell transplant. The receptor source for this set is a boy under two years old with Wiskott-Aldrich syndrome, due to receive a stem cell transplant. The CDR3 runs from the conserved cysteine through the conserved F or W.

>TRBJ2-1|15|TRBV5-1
CASSALAGGYNEQFF
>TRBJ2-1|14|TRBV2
CASSVWDRGGEQFF
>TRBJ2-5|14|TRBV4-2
CASSNRQGEETQYF
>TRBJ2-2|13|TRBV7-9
CASSLAGSGELFF
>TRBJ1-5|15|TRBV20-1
CSASPGTYSNQPQHF
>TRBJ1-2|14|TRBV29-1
CSVGAGGPGYGYTF
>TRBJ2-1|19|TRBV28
CASSFTSGRASGAYNEQFF
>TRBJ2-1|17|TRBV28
CASSLSGLAGAYNEQFF
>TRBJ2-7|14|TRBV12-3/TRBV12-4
CASSFYRGVREQYF
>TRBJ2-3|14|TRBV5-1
CASSSVGGADTQYF
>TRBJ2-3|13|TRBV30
CAWTTGLTYTQYF
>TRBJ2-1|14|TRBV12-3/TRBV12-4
CASQTSSSYNEQFF
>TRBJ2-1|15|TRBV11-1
CASSLLSGYYNEQFF
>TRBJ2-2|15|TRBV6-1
CASLWGRSNTGELFF
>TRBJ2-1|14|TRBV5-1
CASSRAGVGNEQFF
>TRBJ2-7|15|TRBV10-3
CATSLFPGLGYEQYF
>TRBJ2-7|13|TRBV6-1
CATTTGTGNEQYF